Shown below are 31 T cell receptor beta chains from a single sample sequenced in a study of CD8+ T cells in alopecia areata (dated by TCRdb to about 2018). The library was obtained by the immunoSEQ multiplex PCR assay. RNA was extracted from all samples and reverse transcribed into cDNA as template for TCR sequencing. TCRdb took this table from immuneACCESS and kept in-frame rearrangements with V and J called. Such tables lack part of the clones; where checked against another copy, unresolved V genes explain under half of the gap, and the rest is unexplained. This sample holds 250,000 or so clones; 67% were observed only once. The top ten clonotypes cover 0.95% to 1.5% of the sample. The time point label corresponds to: baseline before oral tofacitinib. This specimen was CD4+ T cells sorted from blood, taken at week 0. The receptors come from a human donor with alopecia areata.

The CDR3 sequence is CASRLSLAKNIQYF. The DNA for the CDR3 is TGTGCCAGCAGACTATCACTAGCCAAAAACATTCAGTACTTC. This sequence joins TRBV27 and TRBJ2-4; D unresolved. The germline V and J ends were trimmed by 6 bases and 0 bases, with 9 bases remaining between them. From germline, CDR1 is MNHEY and CDR2 SMNVEV (reference sequence). The CDR3 is 14 amino acids.

There are a few counts of this clone. V usage is TRBV30 and J usage is TRBJ2-7, with TRBD1 as a possible D gene (5 bases). This CDR3 region has 13 residues. The germline gives CDR1 GTSNPN, CDR2 SVGIG (reference sequence). V lost 0 bases and J lost 5, with 11 bases in between. This chain's CDR3 is CAWSVPRVHEQYF. CDR3 DNA: TGTGCCTGGAGTGTACCCAGGGTGCACGAGCAGTACTTC.

This sequence joins TRBV30 and TRBJ1-5; 9 bases fit TRBD1. Per the germline V gene, CDR1 is GTSNPN and CDR2 is SVGIG (reference sequence). This CDR3 contains 15 residues. The V and J ends lost 0 bases and 7 bases, in that order; junction bases with no gene match: 7. The CDR3 coding sequence is TGTGCCTGGAGTGTCGGGGACAGGGCCGGGCAGCCCCAGCATTTT. It encodes CAWSVGDRAGQPQHF.

With respect to this clone: An end of the junction does not agree with germline; a read error may underlie this. The V gene is TRBV7-7, the J gene TRBJ2-3; D gene unclear. This CDR3 has 15 residues. In germline, CDR1 is SSHAT, CDR2 FNYEAQ (reference sequence). CDR3 DNA sequence: TGTGCTAGCAGCTCAGGAATAGACCCCACAGATACGCAGTATTTT. The encoded protein is CASSSGIDPTDTQYF.

The chain uses TRBV4-3 and TRBJ1-4; D unclear. V lost 1 base and J 8 bases, leaving 20 bases between the germline ends. The germline CDR1 and CDR2 sequences are LGHNA and YSLEER. The CDR3 consists of 17 residues. As DNA, the CDR3 is TGCGCCAGCAGCCAAGCTCCTACCGGCGGCCTCGGCGAAAAACTGTTTTTT. It specifies CASSQAPTGGLGEKLFF.

The V and J genes are TRBV7-9 and TRBJ2-7, with 11 bases fitting TRBD1. CDR1 SEHNR and CDR2 FQNEAQ come from the germline V gene (reference sequence). The J segment lost 5 bases and the V segment lost 1 base, leaving 7 bases of the junction unmatched. This CDR3 region has 16 residues. CDR3 region: CASSLEGQGVLHEQYF. The CDR3 nucleotides read TGTGCCAGCAGCTTAGAGGGACAGGGGGTACTTCACGAGCAGTACTTC.

The chain couples TRBV2 to TRBJ2-5; 9 nucleotides match TRBD1. Trimming at V came to 5 bases and at J to 11 bases, leaving 6 bases not matched to a gene. CDR1 and CDR2 from the germline V gene are SNHLY and FYNNEI. The CDR3 has 12 amino acids. CDR3 coding DNA: TGTGCCAGCAGTCGTCTCGGGACAGGGCAGTACTTC. As protein: CASSRLGTGQYF.

In DNA form, the CDR3 reads TGTGCCAGCAGCTTAGACGCAGGGGGCGGCTACACCTTC. Translation gives CASSLDAGGGYTF. The chain employs TRBV7-8 and TRBJ1-2; 8 bases match TRBD1. CDR1 and CDR2 (germline): SGHVS, FQNEAQ. This CDR3 spans 13 amino acids. V lost 1 base to trimming and J lost 8 bases; unmatched junction nucleotides: 3.

On this clone itself: The sample has other DNA sequences that encode this CDR3 too. This sequence joins TRBV29-1 and TRBJ1-1; D gene unclear. From germline, CDR1 is SQVTM and CDR2 ANQGSEA. Trimming cost V 5 bases and J 2 bases, with 6 bases left between them. The CDR3 loop spans 11 amino acids. The CDR3 DNA follows: TGCAGCGTTTCCGACAACACTGAAGCTTTCTTT. It specifies CSVSDNTEAFF.

The chain recombines TRBV15 with TRBJ1-5; 7 bases line up with TRBD1. V was clipped by 5 bases and J by 1 base; unmatched bases: 8. There are 16 residues in the CDR3. CDR1 is LNHNV and CDR2 is YYDKDF in the germline V gene (reference sequence). Here the CDR3 reads CATSGHRGPSNQPQHF. The CDR3, as DNA: TGTGCCACCAGCGGTCACAGGGGCCCCAGCAATCAGCCCCAGCATTTT.

The rearrangement joins TRBV4-1 to TRBJ2-6, with D perhaps matching TRBD1 (6 bases). This CDR3 spans 19 amino acids. CDR1 is MGHRA and CDR2 is YSYEKL in the germline V gene. V shed 3 bases and J shed 0 bases, with 18 bases lying between them. The CDR3 region is CASSHPGQIFPSGANVLTF. CDR3 DNA: TGCGCCAGCAGCCACCCGGGACAAATTTTCCCCTCTGGGGCCAACGTCCTGACTTTC.

The chain recombines TRBV18 with TRBJ2-7, with a weak D call TRBD2 (5 bases). The V end was cut by 6 bases, the J end by 6 bases, with 12 bases between. Germline-derived CDR1 and CDR2 are KGHSH and LQKENI. The CDR3 covers 12 residues. CDR3 DNA sequence: TGTGCCAGCTCGGGCGGCGGGCTCGAGCAGTACTTC. Translated, it gives CASSGGGLEQYF.

The chain is built from TRBV18 and TRBJ1-3; no firm D call. The CDR3 loop spans 12 amino acids. Trimming removed 3 bases at V and 5 bases at J, with 5 bases between. Germline assignment: CDR1 KGHSH and CDR2 LQKENI. CDR3 loop: CASSPTRNTIYF. The CDR3 DNA sequence: TGTGCCAGCTCACCGACCCGAAACACCATATATTTT.

Only a few counts were recorded for this clone. The V call is TRBV29-1, the J call TRBJ2-5; TRBD2 might be the D (5 bases). Trimming left V 4 bases short and J 2 bases short, with 11 bases between. Germline V gene sequence: CDR1 SQVTM, CDR2 ANQGSEA. This CDR3 spans 13 amino acids. CDR3 sequence (DNA): TGCAGCGTTGGGGCGGGCGCACAAGAGACCCAGTACTTC. It codes for CSVGAGAQETQYF.

This clone was observed a few times. V usage is TRBV5-1 and J usage is TRBJ2-4; D unclear. The V gene's germline CDR1 is SGHRS and CDR2 YFSETQ. This CDR3 has 16 residues. The germline V and J ends were trimmed by 0 bases and 0 bases, with 10 bases remaining between them. CDR3 sequence: CASSLVPDLAKNIQYF. The CDR3 nucleotides are TGCGCCAGCAGCTTGGTTCCAGATTTAGCCAAAAACATTCAGTACTTC. Variable domain in full (rest from reference TRBV5-1 and TRBJ2-4): KAGVTQTPRYLIKTRGQQVTLSCSPISGHRSVSWYQQTPGQGLQFLFEYFSETQRNKGNFPGRFSGRQFSNSRSEMNVSTLELGDSALYLCASSLVPDLAKNIQYFGAGTRLSVL.

The rearrangement uses TRBV29-1 and TRBJ2-2; no clear D gene. The germline V gene encodes CDR1 SQVTM and CDR2 ANQGSEA. The V gene lost 2 bases and the J gene lost 3 bases, with 10 bases spanning the gap. The CDR3 extends over 14 amino acids. CDR3 bases: TGCAGCGTTGAACCTCTCCGGGACACCGGGGAGCTGTTTTTT. Amino acid sequence: CSVEPLRDTGELFF.

The rearrangement uses TRBV15 and TRBJ2-7; 8 bases agree with TRBD1. J lost 3 bases, V lost 2 bases, and 3 bases had no gene match. Germline CDR1 and CDR2: LNHNV and YYDKDF (reference sequence). CDR3 length: 14 amino acids. The CDR3 protein is CATSRLDRDYEQYF. The CDR3 DNA reads TGTGCCACCAGCAGACTGGACAGGGACTACGAGCAGTACTTC.

The chain couples TRBV4-3 to TRBJ1-1; D unresolved. The CDR3 has 13 residues. Germline V gene sequence: CDR1 LGHNA, CDR2 YSLEER. V dropped 3 bases and J dropped 0 bases, with 5 bases sitting between them. Here the CDR3 reads CASSQQMNTEAFF. The CDR3, as DNA: TGCGCCAGCAGCCAGCAGATGAACACTGAAGCTTTCTTT.

J is TRBJ2-6 and V is TRBV29-1; no firm D call. The V end was cut by 3 bases, the J end by 4 bases, with 7 bases between. The CDR3 is made up of 13 amino acids. Germline V lookup: CDR1 SQVTM, CDR2 ANQGSEA. This CDR3 is CSVDVDGANVLTF. The CDR3 DNA reads as TGCAGCGTTGACGTCGACGGGGCCAACGTCCTGACTTTC.

V gene TRBV18 combines with J gene TRBJ2-5; possibly TRBD1 for D (6 bases). Germline lookup yields CDR1 KGHSH and CDR2 LQKENI. The CDR3 extends over 15 amino acids. Trimming removed 3 bases from V and 1 base from J, with 12 bases in between. The CDR3 here is CASSPGQTFQETQYF. The CDR3 DNA follows: TGTGCCAGCTCACCTGGACAGACATTCCAAGAGACCCAGTACTTC.

The chain has TRBV6-1 and TRBJ2-5; D not resolved. There are 17 residues in the CDR3. V was pared by 3 bases and J by 1 base, with 18 bases between. Germline CDR1 and CDR2: MNHNS and SASEGT. CDR3 DNA sequence: TGTGCCAGCAGTGACCTTCTTCGGGCGACGGCCCAAGAGACCCAGTACTTC. As protein: CASSDLLRATAQETQYF.

The chain has TRBV5-6 and TRBJ2-1; D not resolved. The CDR3 totals 11 residues. The V and J ends lost 3 bases and 8 bases respectively, with 6 bases between them. CDR1 and CDR2 from the germline V gene are SGHDT and YYEEEE. CDR3 in DNA: TGTGCCAGCAGCTGGAGAGATGAGCAGTTCTTC. Translated: CASSWRDEQFF.

This clone was seen just once. The chain employs TRBV4-3 and TRBJ1-1; perhaps TRBD1 as D (5 bases). Germline V gene lookup returns CDR1 LGHNA and CDR2 YSLEER. The ends were cut back, 11 bases at V and 3 bases at J, with 16 bases in the middle. The CDR3 runs 13 residues. In DNA, the CDR3 is TGCGCCTCCCGGACATCCGTAGACACTGAAGCTTTCTTT. Translation: CASRTSVDTEAFF.

The genes are TRBV30 and TRBJ1-1; D gene unclear. Per the germline V gene, CDR1 is GTSNPN and CDR2 is SVGIG (reference sequence). Trimming left V 7 bases short and J 1 base short, with 10 bases between. The CDR3 is 12 amino acids. In DNA, the CDR3 is TGTGCCTTCGGACGTGCGAACACTGAAGCTTTCTTT. Protein product: CAFGRANTEAFF.

This clone was seen more than once but under ten times. The chain links TRBV18 to TRBJ2-1; D gene uncertain. This CDR3 has 12 amino acids. V shed 4 bases and J shed 2 bases, with 3 bases lying between them. Germline CDR1 KGHSH, CDR2 LQKENI. The CDR3 sequence: CASSLAYNEQFF. For the CDR3, the DNA is TGTGCCAGCTCACTCGCCTACAATGAGCAGTTCTTC.

The CDR3 loop reads CASSLMRGPPTEAFF. The CDR3 nucleotides read TGTGCCAGCAGCTTAATGCGGGGTCCCCCCACTGAAGCTTTCTTT. This rearrangement joins TRBV11-2 to TRBJ1-1; D not certain. V was cut by 2 bases and J by 4 bases, with 14 bases left in between. This CDR3 has 15 amino acids. In germline, CDR1 is SGHAT, CDR2 FQNNGV.

This clone was picked up a small number of times. The genes are TRBV27 and TRBJ1-6; unclear D gene. The germline gives CDR1 MNHEY, CDR2 SMNVEV (reference sequence). CDR3 length: 14 amino acids. V gave up 3 bases and J gave up 2 bases, with 5 bases separating them. CDR3 sequence reads: CASSFDTYNSPLHF. CDR3 nucleotides: TGTGCCAGCAGTTTCGACACCTATAATTCACCCCTCCACTTT.

The chain uses TRBV30 and TRBJ1-2; D is possibly TRBD1 (6 bases). The CDR3 has 16 residues. Germline loops: CDR1 GTSNPN, CDR2 SVGIG (reference sequence). Trimming took off 2 bases at V and 0 bases at J, with 16 bases between the two ends. For the CDR3, the DNA is TGTGCCTGGAGTCACAGGGCATCCCTAACTAACTATGGCTACACCTTC. Amino acids: CAWSHRASLTNYGYTF. The full variable domain, in which reference TRBV30 and TRBJ1-2 provide the parts outside the CDR3, is SQTIHQWPATLVQPVGSPLSLECTVEGTSNPNLYWYRQAAGRGLQLLFYSVGIGQISSEVPQNLSASRPQDRQFILSSKKLLLSDSGFYLCAWSHRASLTNYGYTFGSGTRLTVV.

The rearrangement uses TRBV18 and TRBJ1-2, with unresolved D. The CDR3 extends over 14 amino acids. Germline V gene lookup returns CDR1 KGHSH and CDR2 LQKENI. V gave up 3 bases and J gave up 2 bases, with 10 bases separating them. For the CDR3, the DNA is TGTGCCAGCTCACCGCAGAAACGAAACTATGGCTACACCTTC. Encoded protein: CASSPQKRNYGYTF. The full variable domain, with the rest looked up from reference TRBV18 and TRBJ1-2, is NAGVMQNPRHLVRRRGQEARLRCSPMKGHSHVYWYRQLPEEGLKFMVYLQKENIIDESGMPKERFSAEFPKEGPSILRIQQVVRGDSAAYFCASSPQKRNYGYTFGSGTRLTVV.

V is TRBV6-6 and J is TRBJ2-1, with D possibly being TRBD1 (5 bases). Germline lookup yields CDR1 MNHNY and CDR2 SVGAGI (reference sequence). V lost 7 bases and J lost 7, with 20 bases in between. This CDR3 spans 15 amino acids. CDR3 sequence (DNA): TGTGCCAGCACCCCAGGTCAGGGTGTTCGGAATGAGCAGTTCTTC. It is translated as CASTPGQGVRNEQFF.

On this clone: Other DNA sequences of this sample code for an identical CDR3. The genes are TRBV30 and TRBJ2-5; D gene ambiguous. V was trimmed by 4 bases and J by 2 bases, leaving 5 bases between them. The germline gives CDR1 GTSNPN, CDR2 SVGIG (reference sequence). This CDR3 region has 11 residues. The CDR3 region has the DNA TGTGCCTGGACGGATCAAGAGACCCAGTACTTC. The encoded protein is CAWTDQETQYF.